This T cell receptor (beta chain) was recorded in a study of neurological immune-mediated disorders. Between the trimmed V and J ends, which lost 3 bases and 6 bases, there was a span of 14 bases. Germline V CDR1 and CDR2: MGHRA, YSYEKL. The CDR3 sequence is 15 residues long. This clonotype occurred many times. cDNA was made by 5'RACE with 10-nucleotide random UMIs. TCRdb processed the 5' RACE reads anew with MiXCR; each CDR3 protein has one entry. The sample has roughly 15,000 distinct CDR3 sequences, 3.5% seen once. V usage is TRBV4-1 and J usage is TRBJ2-2; D is unclear. The source is a woman between 40 and 55 years old in good health. Sequenced: CD8+ T cells from blood. The CDR3 DNA sequence: TGCGCCAGCAGCCACCCCCTTCCCCTTGCCGGGGAGCTGTTTTTT. Its protein is CASSHPLPLAGELFF.